This T cell receptor beta chain was profiled in a study of graft-versus-host responses after intestinal transplantation. Broader study findings: Early post-transplant HvG declines tracked with peak circulating GvH clone levels.

Here immunoSEQ multiplex PCR was the method, and the copy in TCRdb shows in-frame clones only, minus some. The table includes about 96,000 clones, about nine tenths detected once. The CDR3 contains 17 residues. The germline gives CDR1 LNHDA, CDR2 SQIVND (reference sequence). V lost 3 bases and J 2 bases, leaving 17 bases between the germline ends. On this clone: Its matching antigen is unknown.

The sequence was collected from a human donor who received an intestinal transplant. The sequencing here drew on unstimulated CD4+ T cells sorted from spleen or lymph node cells, taken before intestinal transplant. This rearrangement joins TRBV19 to TRBJ1-5; D ambiguous. CDR3 nucleotide sequence: TGTGCCAGTAGTATCCCCCACCTTACCTCCGGCAATCAGCCCCAGCATTTT. As protein: CASSIPHLTSGNQPQHF.